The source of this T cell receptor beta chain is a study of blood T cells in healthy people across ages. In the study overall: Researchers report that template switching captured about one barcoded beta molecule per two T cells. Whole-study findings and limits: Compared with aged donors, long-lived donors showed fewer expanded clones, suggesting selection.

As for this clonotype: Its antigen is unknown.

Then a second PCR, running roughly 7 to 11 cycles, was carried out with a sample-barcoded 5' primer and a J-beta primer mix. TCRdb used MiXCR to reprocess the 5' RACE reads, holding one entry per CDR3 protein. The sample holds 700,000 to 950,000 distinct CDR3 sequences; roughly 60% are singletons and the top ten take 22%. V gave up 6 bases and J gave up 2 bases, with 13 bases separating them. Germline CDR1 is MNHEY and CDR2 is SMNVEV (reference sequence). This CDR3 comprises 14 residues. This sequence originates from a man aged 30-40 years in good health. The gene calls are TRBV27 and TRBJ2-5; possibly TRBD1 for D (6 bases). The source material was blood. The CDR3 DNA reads TGTGCCAGCAGCCCAGGGGTTTTGCAAGAGACCCAGTACTTC. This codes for CASSPGVLQETQYF.